The sample holds many counts of the clone carrying this T cell receptor beta chain. Looked up from germline, CDR1 is LGHNA and CDR2 is YSLEER. V shed 0 bases and J shed 4 bases, with 11 bases lying between them. This CDR3 contains 15 residues. The data originate from a study of T cells after yellow fever vaccination. TCRdb itself ran the 5' RACE reads through MiXCR, one entry per CDR3 protein. The repertoire holds over 300,000 distinct CDR3 sequences, about 4% seen once, with 20% to 25% in the top ten. The genes are TRBV4-3 and TRBJ2-3; D not certain. The source of this sequence is a man aged 18 to 30 who received the YFV17D yellow fever vaccine. The sequencing here drew on PBMCs, taken 5 days after the yellow fever booster vaccination. This chain's CDR3 is CASSQDPSRADTQYF. The CDR3 nucleotides are TGCGCCAGCAGCCAAGATCCCTCTAGAGCAGATACGCAGTATTTT.